The 13 T cell receptor beta chains listed next were all sequenced from one sample in a study of cytomegalovirus exposure and HLA in healthy donors. In the PCR, 60 Vbeta and 13 Jbeta primers were used. Assay used: immunoSEQ multiplex PCR; TCRdb lists only in-frame clones, some missing. The table has fewer than 250,000 clones, more than 70% seen once. Sequenced material: PBMCs. These TCRs come from a middle-aged woman in good health and CMV-seronegative.

The rearrangement uses TRBV5-1 and TRBJ2-3, with a possible D match to TRBD2 (6 bases). Trimming pared 7 bases from V and 0 bases from J, leaving 18 bases between. From germline, CDR1 is SGHRS and CDR2 YFSETQ. The CDR3 runs 16 residues. Here the CDR3 DNA reads TGCGCCAGCGCGTCTTTTTGGGGGACTAGCACAGATACGCAGTATTTT. It codes for CASASFWGTSTDTQYF.

The chain combines TRBV5-1 with TRBJ2-7; 10 positions match TRBD2. Germline trimming cut 1 base from V and 7 bases from J; bases unmatched to any gene: 8. CDR1 and CDR2 from the germline V gene are SGHRS and YFSETQ. This CDR3 region has 15 residues. The CDR3 DNA is TGCGCCAGCAGCTTGTCCGGACTAGCGGAAAGGGAGCAGTACTTC. This sequence encodes CASSLSGLAEREQYF.

CDR3 sequence: CSVVRGGKETQYF. CDR3 coding DNA: TGCAGCGTTGTCCGGGGTGGGAAAGAGACCCAGTACTTC. The chain joins TRBV29-1 to TRBJ2-5; possible D gene TRBD2, 5 bases. Germline lookup yields CDR1 SQVTM and CDR2 ANQGSEA. The CDR3 consists of 13 residues. V was clipped by 4 bases and J by 3 bases, with 12 bases between them.

This clone was picked up one time. Other DNA sequences of this sample code for an identical CDR3. The V and J genes are TRBV7-3 and TRBJ2-1; D gene uncertain. V was trimmed by 3 bases and J by 0 bases, leaving 9 bases between them. The germline gives CDR1 SGHTA, CDR2 FQGTGA. The CDR3 extends over 15 amino acids. The CDR3 sequence: CASSFGGSSYNEQFF. For the CDR3, the DNA is TGTGCCAGCAGCTTCGGTGGTAGCTCCTACAATGAGCAGTTCTTC.

The rearrangement links TRBV19 to TRBJ1-1, with 11 bases aligning to TRBD1. The CDR3 covers 18 residues. Germline loops: CDR1 LNHDA, CDR2 SQIVND (reference sequence). V shed 0 bases and J 1 base; nucleotides not matched to a gene: 7. The CDR3 DNA follows: TGTGCCAGTAGTATAGATCTTTGGACAGGGGGCGCGAACACTGAAGCTTTCTTT. Translating gives CASSIDLWTGGANTEAFF.

The genes are TRBV10-3 and TRBJ1-1; TRBD1 agrees at 7 bases. CDR1 ENHRY and CDR2 SYGVKD come from the germline V gene. Germline trimming cut 10 bases from V and 2 bases from J; bases unmatched to any gene: 10. The CDR3 contains 14 residues. As DNA, the CDR3 is TGTGCCACCTACGCGGACAGGTCAAACACTGAAGCTTTCTTT. Its protein is CATYADRSNTEAFF.

The J gene is TRBJ2-2, the V gene TRBV7-3; 11 nucleotides align to TRBD2. V lost 5 bases, J lost 1 base, and 3 bases stayed unmatched. This CDR3 spans 16 amino acids. Germline lookup yields CDR1 SGHTA and CDR2 FQGTGA. The CDR3 DNA reads as TGTGCCAGCAGCCCGACTAGCGGGAAGAACACCGGGGAGCTGTTTTTT. Translating gives CASSPTSGKNTGELFF.

This clone was seen a handful of times. This chain joins TRBV19 and TRBJ1-2, with 7 bases fitting TRBD1. Trimming removed 3 bases from V and 4 bases from J; junction bases left unmatched: 5. The length of the CDR3 is 14 residues. Germline CDR1 and CDR2: LNHDA and SQIVND (reference sequence). CDR3 loop: CASSIPGQTYGYTF. DNA of the CDR3: TGTGCCAGTAGTATTCCGGGACAGACCTATGGCTACACCTTC.

The chain joins TRBV6-1 to TRBJ2-3, with D possibly matching TRBD1 (7 bases). V lost 3 bases and J lost 4, with 14 bases in between. The CDR3 consists of 15 residues. Germline CDR1 MNHNS, CDR2 SASEGT. CDR3 sequence reads: CASSDGGRGADTQYF. The CDR3 DNA follows: TGTGCCAGCAGTGACGGGGGCAGGGGGGCAGATACGCAGTATTTT.

This clone appeared a single time. DNA of the CDR3: TGCGCCAGCAGCGAAGGGACAGGAGTTTATGGCTACACCTTC. This sequence encodes CASSEGTGVYGYTF. The genes are TRBV5-1 and TRBJ1-2; 8 bases fit TRBD1. The germline V gene encodes CDR1 SGHRS and CDR2 YFSETQ. Trimming cost V 4 bases and J 5 bases; bases outside gene matches: 7. The CDR3 has 14 amino acids.

The chain links TRBV11-3 to TRBJ2-5; D is unresolved. CDR3 length equals 14 residues. With 6 bases removed from V and 5 bases from J, the gap between germline ends came to 16 bases. CDR1 and CDR2 from the germline V gene are SGHNT and YENEEA. The DNA for the CDR3 is TGTGCCAGCAGGTTTGGCAGAGGAGACGAGACCCAGTACTTC. As protein: CASRFGRGDETQYF.

The chain recombines TRBV29-1 with TRBJ2-3; TRBD1 aligns across 10 bases. This CDR3 contains 15 residues. Germline CDR1 SQVTM, CDR2 ANQGSEA. V gave up 6 bases and J gave up 4 bases; unmatched junction bases: 10. CDR3 in amino acids: CSVTSDRGWADTQYF. CDR3 DNA sequence: TGCAGCGTGACCTCGGACAGGGGGTGGGCAGATACGCAGTATTTT.

The V call is TRBV29-1, the J call TRBJ1-2, with D possibly TRBD1 on 5 matching bases. V lost 5 bases and J 7 bases, leaving 14 bases between the germline ends. Per germline, CDR1 SQVTM and CDR2 ANQGSEA. CDR3 length: 12 amino acids. This CDR3 reads CSVLPAGGGYTF. DNA for the CDR3: TGCAGCGTTCTTCCGGCCGGGGGTGGCTACACCTTC.